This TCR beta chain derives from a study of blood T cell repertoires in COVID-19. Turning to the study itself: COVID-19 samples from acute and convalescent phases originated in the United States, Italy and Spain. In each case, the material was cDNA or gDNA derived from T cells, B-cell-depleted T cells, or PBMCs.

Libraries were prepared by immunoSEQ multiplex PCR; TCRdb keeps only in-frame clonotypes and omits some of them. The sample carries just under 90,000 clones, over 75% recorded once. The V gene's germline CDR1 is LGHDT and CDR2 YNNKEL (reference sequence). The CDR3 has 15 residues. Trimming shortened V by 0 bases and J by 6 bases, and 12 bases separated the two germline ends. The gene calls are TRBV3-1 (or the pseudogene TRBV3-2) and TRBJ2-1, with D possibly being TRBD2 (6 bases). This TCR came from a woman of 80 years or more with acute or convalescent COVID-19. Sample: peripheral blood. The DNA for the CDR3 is TGTGCCAGCAGCCAAGACGGGACTCTTCTCAATGAGCAGTTCTTC. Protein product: CASSQDGTLLNEQFF.